Presented here are 29 T cell receptor beta chains from one specimen sequenced in a study of blood T cells in healthy people across ages. For the second PCR, which ran for roughly 6 to 12 cycles, a sample-barcoded 5' primer and a J-beta primer mix were used. Each CDR3 protein is one row after TCRdb ran MiXCR on the 5' RACE reads. The sample yields hundreds of thousands of distinct CDR3 sequences, about 61% seen once. Material: blood. The receptors stem from a man aged 40-55 years in good health.

This sequence joins TRBV28 and TRBJ1-5, with D hard to call. The CDR3 is made up of 16 amino acids. Germline CDR1 is MDHEN and CDR2 is SYDVKM. The V end was cut by 8 bases, the J end by 0 bases, with 17 bases between. CDR3 amino acids: CASLKGAPHSNQPQHF. CDR3 DNA sequence: TGTGCCAGCCTGAAGGGAGCACCTCATAGCAATCAGCCCCAGCATTTT.

The chain combines TRBV19 with TRBJ2-7; TRBD1 aligns across 8 bases. CDR1 is LNHDA and CDR2 is SQIVND in the germline V gene (reference sequence). This CDR3 has 17 residues. Losses at the gene ends were 6 bases for V and 7 bases for J; bases not matched to a gene: 20. The CDR3, as DNA: TGTGCCAGTAGCGACCGAACCCTCAGGGGGCTTCATCATGAGCAGTACTTC. It translates to CASSDRTLRGLHHEQYF.

This clonotype has a count of ten or more. The DNA of the CDR3 is TGTGCCAGCAGCTTCATGGCGTCCTACGAGCAGTACTTC. Amino acids: CASSFMASYEQYF. This chain links TRBV11-1 with TRBJ2-7; D gene ambiguous. The ends were cut back, 3 bases at V and 1 base at J, with 7 bases in the middle. Germline V CDR1 and CDR2: SGHAT, FQDESV (reference sequence). This CDR3 is built from 13 residues.

This chain links TRBV28 with TRBJ2-3, with 11 bases lining up with TRBD1. The germline CDR1 and CDR2 sequences are MDHEN and SYDVKM. The CDR3 consists of 16 residues. The ends lost 5 bases at V and 4 bases at J; junction bases unmatched: 8. The CDR3 protein is CASSPRDRGNADTQYF. DNA of the CDR3: TGTGCCAGCAGTCCCCGGGACAGGGGGAATGCAGATACGCAGTATTTT.

This rearrangement joins TRBV7-2 to TRBJ1-4; D uncertain. The germline CDR1 and CDR2 sequences are SGHTA and FQGNSA. Trimming cost V 5 bases and J 4 bases, with 14 bases left between them. This CDR3 region has 15 residues. The CDR3 coding sequence is TGTGCCAGCAGCGGTAACAGCCGAAGTAATGAAAAACTGTTTTTT. Encoded protein: CASSGNSRSNEKLFF.

The J gene is TRBJ1-2, the V gene TRBV7-9, with 7 bases that match TRBD1. CDR1 SEHNR and CDR2 FQNEAQ come from the germline V gene (reference sequence). V was clipped by 5 bases and J by 0 bases; unmatched bases: 6. This CDR3 spans 15 amino acids. Written as DNA, the CDR3 is TGTGCCAGCAGCCAACGGACAGGTTCTAACTATGGCTACACCTTC. Protein sequence: CASSQRTGSNYGYTF. The full variable domain, rest sourced from reference TRBV7-9 and TRBJ1-2, is DTGVSQNPRHKITKRGQNVTFRCDPISEHNRLYWYRQTLGQGPEFLTYFQNEAQLEKSRLLSDRFSAERPKGSFSTLEIQRTEQGDSAMYLCASSQRTGSNYGYTFGSGTRLTVV.

The chain recombines TRBV20-1 with TRBJ1-5; D gene uncertain. V lost 0 bases and J 0 bases, leaving 12 bases between the germline ends. This CDR3 region has 16 residues. Germline-derived CDR1 and CDR2 are DFQATT and SNEGSKA (reference sequence). The CDR3 DNA is TGCAGTGCTAGAGATGTGAACGCAATTAGCAATCAGCCCCAGCATTTT. It specifies CSARDVNAISNQPQHF.

The J gene is TRBJ1-2, the V gene TRBV7-3, with D uncertain. The CDR3 is made up of 16 amino acids. V shed 1 base and J shed 4 bases, with 16 bases lying between them. Germline V gene data show CDR1 as SGHTA and CDR2 as FQGTGA. This chain's CDR3 is CASSLNPGRQSYGYTF. Here the CDR3 DNA reads TGTGCCAGCAGCTTAAATCCTGGTCGACAAAGCTATGGCTACACCTTC. The full variable domain, in which reference TRBV7-3 and TRBJ1-2 provide the parts outside the CDR3, is GAGVSQTPSNKVTEKGKYVELRCDPISGHTALYWYRQSLGQGPEFLIYFQGTGAADDSGLPNDRFFAVRPEGSVSTLKIQRTERGDSAVYLCASSLNPGRQSYGYTFGSGTRLTVV.

This chain uses TRBV5-1 with TRBJ2-5, with 9 bases aligning to TRBD1. J lost 0 bases, V lost 4 bases, and 7 bases had no gene match. The CDR3 has 16 amino acids. In germline, CDR1 is SGHRS, CDR2 YFSETQ. Here the CDR3 DNA reads TGCGCCAGCAGCCCCGTCAGGACAGGGGACCAAGAGACCCAGTACTTC. Translating it yields CASSPVRTGDQETQYF.

This sequence joins TRBV7-2 and TRBJ2-1; TRBD1 is a possible D gene (6 bases). CDR1 is SGHTA, CDR2 FQGNSA, per germline. Trimming cost V 4 bases and J 0 bases, with 16 bases left between them. This CDR3 is 17 amino acids long. CDR3 bases: TGTGCCAGCAGCTCCCCACCTAGGGGGAGCTCCTACAATGAGCAGTTCTTC. The encoded protein is CASSSPPRGSSYNEQFF.

J is TRBJ2-3 and V is TRBV10-3, with D uncertain. V lost 4 bases to trimming and J lost 0 bases, with 11 bases between them. Looked up from germline, CDR1 is ENHRY and CDR2 is SYGVKD. The CDR3 contains 15 residues. The DNA for the CDR3 is TGTGCCATCAGTGTGGGCCAGCATAGCACAGATACGCAGTATTTT. Translation: CAISVGQHSTDTQYF.

CDR3 DNA sequence: TGTGCCAGCAGTTCATTAGCGGGCCGCTCCTCCTACGAGCAGTACTTC. Encoded protein: CASSSLAGRSSYEQYF. The J gene is TRBJ2-7, the V gene TRBV6-2 or TRBV6-3, with 7 bases lining up with TRBD2. J lost 0 bases, V lost 4 bases, and 9 bases had no gene match. The CDR3 consists of 16 residues. Germline CDR1 reads MNHEY; CDR2 reads SVGEGT.

This clonotype was observed a single time. The chain couples TRBV6-5 to TRBJ1-2; D is uncertain. The CDR3 sequence is 18 residues long. Germline lookup yields CDR1 MNHEY and CDR2 SVGAGI. Trimming shortened V by 0 bases and J by 6 bases, and 23 bases separated the two germline ends. The CDR3 loop reads CASSYSFPPSNRRDGYTF. DNA for the CDR3: TGTGCCAGCAGTTACTCTTTCCCCCCGAGTAACCGTCGGGATGGCTACACCTTC.

As regards this clonotype: Compared with germline, one end of the junction differs, possibly owing to a read error. The chain couples TRBV29-1 to TRBJ1-2, with 7 bases matching TRBD1. CDR1 is SQVTM and CDR2 is ANQGSEA in the germline V gene. There are 16 residues in the CDR3. DNA for the CDR3: TGCAGCGTTGAATCCCGGGGGACAGCGGAGAGCTATGCCTACACCTTC. This gives the protein CSVESRGTAESYAYTF.

The CDR3 loop is CASSPRTGGTLYEQYF. CDR3 nucleotides: TGTGCCAGCAGTCCGAGGACAGGGGGCACTTTGTACGAGCAGTACTTC. The rearrangement joins TRBV12-3 or TRBV12-4 to TRBJ2-4; 11 bases align to TRBD1. The last part of the DNA fits TRBJ2-7 better; the J call may be wrong. CDR3 size: 16 residues.

This sequence joins TRBV20-1 and TRBJ2-1; 11 bases align to TRBD2. This CDR3 is 16 amino acids long. CDR1 and CDR2 (germline): DFQATT, SNEGSKA (reference sequence). The V and J ends lost 5 bases and 7 bases, in that order; junction bases with no gene match: 13. CDR3 sequence (DNA): TGCAGTGCTTACCATTTAGCGGGAGGGCCAAGAAATGAGCAGTTCTTC. Translation: CSAYHLAGGPRNEQFF.

The chain is built from TRBV29-1 and TRBJ1-2; D call uncertain. The V end lost 3 bases, the J end lost 8 bases, and 10 bases lay between the germline ends. From germline, CDR1 is SQVTM and CDR2 ANQGSEA. The CDR3 has 11 amino acids. DNA of the CDR3: TGCAGCGTTGACCTCCGAACGGGCTACACCTTC. Translation gives CSVDLRTGYTF. Combining the CDR3 with reference TRBV29-1 and TRBJ1-2 gives the whole variable domain SAVISQKPSRDICQRGTSLTIQCQVDSQVTMMFWYRQQPGQSLTLIATANQGSEATYESGFVIDKFPISRPNLTFSTLTVSNMSPEDSSIYLCSVDLRTGYTFGSGTRLTVV.

The chain employs TRBV9 and TRBJ2-6; the D gene is possibly TRBD1 (6 bases). The CDR3 runs 17 residues. V was trimmed by 2 bases and J by 0 bases, leaving 12 bases between them. Looked up from germline, CDR1 is SGDLS and CDR2 is YYNGEE. DNA for the CDR3: TGTGCCAGCAGCGTCGACAGGTTTAGCTCTGGGGCCAACGTCCTGACTTTC. It codes for CASSVDRFSSGANVLTF. The full variable domain, rest sourced from reference TRBV9 and TRBJ2-6, is DSGVTQTPKHLITATGQRVTLRCSPRSGDLSVYWYQQSLDQGLQFLIQYYNGEERAKGNILERFSAQQFPDLHSELNLSSLELGDSALYFCASSVDRFSSGANVLTFGAGSRLTVL.

The chain couples TRBV15 to TRBJ2-1; D is ambiguous. The J call is uncertain, as TRBJ2-7 better fits the DNA end. This CDR3 has 11 amino acids. CDR1 is LNHNV and CDR2 is YYDKDF in the germline V gene (reference sequence). The DNA of the CDR3 is TGTGCCACCACCGGATACAATGAGCAGTACTTC. It translates to CATTGYNEQYF.

The chain recombines TRBV9 with TRBJ2-1; D uncertain. The CDR3 is 15 amino acids. Per the germline V gene, CDR1 is SGDLS and CDR2 is YYNGEE. The ends were cut back, 2 bases at V and 4 bases at J, with 13 bases in the middle. The CDR3 spells CASSVFGFLYNEQFF. In DNA, the CDR3 is TGTGCCAGCAGCGTGTTCGGCTTTTTATACAATGAGCAGTTCTTC.

The chain couples TRBV2 to TRBJ1-5; D gene ambiguous. The ends were cut back, 6 bases at V and 1 base at J, with 10 bases in the middle. Per germline, CDR1 SNHLY and CDR2 FYNNEI. The CDR3 runs to 14 residues. CDR3 nucleotides: TGTGCCAGCAGGGCGGACGTAAGCAATCAGCCCCAGCATTTT. Amino acid sequence: CASRADVSNQPQHF.

A word on this clonotype: With a much larger clone just one base away, this may be a read error. The chain's CDR3 is CASSYLQETQFF. The CDR3 nucleotides read TGTGCCAGCAGTTACTTGCAAGAGACCCAGTTCTTC. The V gene is TRBV6-2 or TRBV6-3, the J gene TRBJ2-1, with no clear D. The CDR3 is 12 amino acids. CDR1 is MNHEY and CDR2 is SVGEGT in the germline V gene. V was clipped by 1 base and J by 13 bases, with 11 bases between them.

Turning to this clonotype: One end of the junction fails to match germline, which may point to a read error. The J gene is TRBJ1-6, the V gene TRBV7-9; TRBD1 might be the D (5 bases). Germline V gene lookup returns CDR1 SEHNR and CDR2 FQNEAQ (reference sequence). This CDR3 has 15 residues. CDR3 bases: TGTGCCAACAGCGCCTTGAGGGCAGGGAATTCACCCCTCCACTTT. It is translated as CANSALRAGNSPLHF. The full variable domain, completed using reference TRBV7-9 and TRBJ1-6, is DTGVSQNPRHKITKRGQNVTFRCDPISEHNRLYWYRQTLGQGPEFLTYFQNEAQLEKSRLLSDRFSAERPKGSFSTLEIQRTEQGDSAMYLCANSALRAGNSPLHFGNGTRLTVT.

This clonotype was seen more than once but under ten times. The rearrangement joins TRBV12-3 or TRBV12-4 to TRBJ2-1; tentatively, D is TRBD1 or TRBD2 (5 bases each). The CDR3 covers 16 residues. With 5 bases removed from V and 0 bases from J, the gap between germline ends came to 14 bases. CDR3 nucleotide sequence: TGTGCCAGCAGTCGCTGGGACCTTAGCTCCTACAATGAGCAGTTCTTC. This translates into CASSRWDLSSYNEQFF.

The rearrangement joins TRBV5-1 to TRBJ2-3; a weak D match, TRBD1 (5 bases). Germline CDR1 SGHRS, CDR2 YFSETQ. V gave up 4 bases and J gave up 0 bases, with 12 bases separating them. The CDR3 sequence is 15 residues long. The CDR3 nucleotides are TGCGCCAGCAGCGCCCTTGGGGCCAGCACAGATACGCAGTATTTT. Amino acid sequence: CASSALGASTDTQYF.

This clonotype was recorded many times. The chain has TRBV4-2 and TRBJ2-7, with 7 bases lining up with TRBD1. The CDR3 totals 15 residues. The germline gives CDR1 LGHNA, CDR2 YNFKEQ. V dropped 0 bases and J dropped 0; count of bases not matched to a gene: 2. CDR3 DNA sequence: TGTGCCAGCAGCCAAGACCGGGACAGCTCCTACGAGCAGTACTTC. Amino acids: CASSQDRDSSYEQYF.

The chain has TRBV6-6 and TRBJ1-1; tentative D call: TRBD1 (5 bases). With 5 bases removed from V and 0 bases from J, the gap between germline ends came to 7 bases. This CDR3 spans 13 amino acids. The germline CDR1 and CDR2 sequences are MNHNY and SVGAGI (reference sequence). CDR3 protein: CASSKDMNTEAFF. The CDR3, as DNA: TGTGCCAGCAGTAAGGACATGAACACTGAAGCTTTCTTT.

The chain uses TRBV20-1 and TRBJ2-3; the D is unclear. Germline assignment: CDR1 DFQATT and CDR2 SNEGSKA (reference sequence). The CDR3 sequence is 12 residues long. Trimming cost V 5 bases and J 3 bases, with 9 bases left between them. The CDR3 sequence is CSAPRNTDTQYF. CDR3 sequence (DNA): TGCAGTGCTCCCCGGAATACAGATACGCAGTATTTT.

The chain has TRBV20-1 and TRBJ1-1; TRBD1 aligns across 7 bases. The CDR3 totals 10 residues. With V trimmed by 4 bases and J by 8 bases, 1 base remained unmatched. Germline V lookup: CDR1 DFQATT, CDR2 SNEGSKA (reference sequence). The CDR3 DNA sequence: TGCAGTGCTACGGACAGGGAAGCTTTCTTT. As protein: CSATDREAFF.